This T cell receptor (beta chain) originates from a study of T cell clonality in common variable immunodeficiency. This CDR3 is built from 13 residues. Germline V gives CDR1 LNHDA, CDR2 SQIVND (reference sequence). This clone appeared a few times. The read ends 3 residues shy of where the CDR3 ends; the end is completed using the germline J gene. Profiled with immunoSEQ multiplex PCR; TCRdb holds only in-frame clones, not every one. The sample yields about 35,000 clones, without any singletons. The source is a person between 18 and 75 years old in good health. The V gene is TRBV19, the J gene TRBJ1-2; D remains unclear. Sequenced sample: peripheral blood mononuclear cells. CDR3 residues: CASSPGERYDYTF. The sequenced part of the CDR3 DNA is TGTGCCAGTAGTCCCGGGGAGCGCTACGAC.